Listed here are 9 T cell receptor beta chains from one sample, sequenced in a study of molecular identifiers for immune sequencing clone quantification. TCRdb reprocessed the PCR reads via MiXCR and lists one record per CDR3 protein. The sample records hundreds of thousands of distinct CDR3 sequences, 25% being singletons. Sequencing was done on a sample of naive CD8+ T cells from blood, with Jurkat cell RNA spiked in. Subset described: FACS-sorted CD8+CD4-CCR7+CD45RA+ naive T cells. The receptors derive from a human donor in good health. Some libraries in this study had Jurkat cell RNA spiked in.

This chain links TRBV30 with TRBJ1-1; no clear D gene. The CDR3 has 12 amino acids. The V end was cut by 5 bases, the J end by 0 bases, with 7 bases between. From germline, CDR1 is GTSNPN and CDR2 SVGIG (reference sequence). The CDR3 loop is CAWGILNTEAFF. CDR3 DNA: TGTGCCTGGGGGATCTTGAACACTGAAGCTTTCTTT.

As concerns this clonotype: This sequence may be a read error, since a much larger clone differs from it by one base. The V and J genes are TRBV20-1 and TRBJ2-3, with 9 bases lining up with TRBD2. CDR1 is DFQATT, CDR2 SNEGSKA, per germline (reference sequence). This CDR3 spans 16 amino acids. CDR3 nucleotide sequence: TGCAGTGCTAGAGATCGACTAGCGGCGATCACAGATGCGCAGTATTTT. It specifies CSARDRLAAITDAQYF.

This clonotype appeared a few times. Relative to the germline gene, one junction end is altered; a read error may explain this. This sequence joins TRBV7-9 and TRBJ2-7, with TRBD2 as a possible D gene (5 bases). Germline CDR1 SEHNR, CDR2 FQNEAQ (reference sequence). The CDR3 is 13 residues long. CDR3 in DNA: TGTGCCAGCAGCTTGCCGGGGTTCTACGCGCAGTACTTC. Its protein product is CASSLPGFYAQYF.

This clonotype has more than one count but fewer than ten. The CDR3 nucleotides are TGTGCCAGCAGCGCCCCCAAGGGACTAGCGACCTCCTACGAGCAGTACTTC. It is translated as CASSAPKGLATSYEQYF. J is TRBJ2-7 and V is TRBV7-2, with 10 bases that match TRBD2. Looked up from germline, CDR1 is SGHTA and CDR2 is FQGNSA. This CDR3 contains 17 residues. With 5 bases clipped from V and 0 bases from J, the junction kept 10 bases outside the gene matches.

A word on this clonotype: A much bigger clone sits one base away, suggesting this may be a read error. This rearrangement joins TRBV18 to TRBJ2-2; D is possibly TRBD1 (5 bases). Germline CDR1 reads KGHSH; CDR2 reads LQKENI. This CDR3 has 14 amino acids. V lost 7 bases to trimming and J lost 3 bases, with 12 bases between them. CDR3 protein: CASWVRDHTGELFF. The CDR3 nucleotides read TGTGCCAGCTGGGTCAGGGATCACACCGGGGAGCTGTTTTTT.

This clonotype showed up many times. This chain uses TRBV28 with TRBJ2-7, with D perhaps given as TRBD1 or TRBD2 (5 bases each). Germline V CDR1 and CDR2: MDHEN, SYDVKM. The CDR3 runs to 16 residues. Trimming took off 10 bases at V and 4 bases at J, with 26 bases between the two ends. CDR3: CAIQGGRDGFWYEQYF. In DNA form, the CDR3 reads TGTGCCATTCAGGGTGGTCGGGATGGGTTTTGGTACGAGCAGTACTTC.

Ten or more counts support this clonotype. This chain uses TRBV5-1 with TRBJ1-1, with TRBD1 matching 10 bases. V lost 1 base to trimming and J lost 6 bases; unmatched junction nucleotides: 6. Germline values: CDR1 SGHRS, CDR2 YFSETQ. The CDR3 loop spans 15 amino acids. CDR3 bases: TGCGCCAGCAGCTTGTGGACAGGGGGTCGACCTGAAGCTTTCTTT. It translates to CASSLWTGGRPEAFF.

This clonotype came up a few times. V is TRBV2 and J is TRBJ1-1; 7 nucleotides agree with TRBD1. Germline V gives CDR1 SNHLY, CDR2 FYNNEI. The CDR3 is made up of 12 amino acids. The V segment lost 7 bases and the J segment 5 bases; nucleotides outside the gene matches: 4. CDR3 sequence (DNA): TGTGCCAGCAAGACAGGGAGGACTGAAGCTTTCTTT. This gives the protein CASKTGRTEAFF. The full variable domain, rest sourced from reference TRBV2 and TRBJ1-1, is EPEVTQTPSHQVTQMGQEVILRCVPISNHLYFYWYRQILGQKVEFLVSFYNNEISEKSEIFDDQFSVERPDGSNFTLKIRSTKLEDSAMYFCASKTGRTEAFFGQGTRLTVV.

This clonotype has more than one count but fewer than ten. In DNA form, the CDR3 reads TGTGCCAGCAGCCACCGGGACAGGGAGGAAACCGGGGAGCTGTTTTTT. Its translation: CASSHRDREETGELFF. This chain connects TRBV14 to TRBJ2-2, with 9 nucleotides matching TRBD1. Germline V CDR1 and CDR2: SGHDN, FVKESK. This CDR3 is built from 16 residues. V lost 3 bases and J lost 5; bases outside the gene matches: 7.